This T cell receptor beta chain was captured by sequencing in a study of T cell clonotyping in hematopoietic cell transplantation. This clone was detected only once. The data were produced by immunoSEQ multiplex PCR, yet TCRdb's version contains in-frame clones alone and is incomplete. The top ten hold about a sixth of the sample, which has thousands of clones, about 80% seen once. The CDR3 totals 16 residues. J gave up 0 bases and V 2 bases, and 4 bases lay outside the gene matches. Germline-derived CDR1 and CDR2 are LNHDA and SQIVND (reference sequence). Sample: PBMCs, taken 180 days after allogeneic stem cell transplant. The chain carries TRBV19 and TRBJ2-1; 7 bases match TRBD2. This receptor was taken from a male patient aged 35-55 years who had an allogeneic stem cell transplant from a related donor, so the T cells may come from the graft donor. Some clones in this sample may be carry-over from other donors' samples. CDR3 protein: CASSILRGGSYNEQFF. The CDR3 DNA sequence: TGTGCCAGTAGTATACTTCGCGGGGGCTCCTACAATGAGCAGTTCTTC. The full variable domain, with the rest looked up from reference TRBV19 and TRBJ2-1, is DGGITQSPKYLFRKEGQNVTLSCEQNLNHDAMYWYRQDPGQGLRLIYYSQIVNDFQKGDIAEGYSVSREKKESFPLTVTSAQKNPTAFYLCASSILRGGSYNEQFFGPGTRLTVL.